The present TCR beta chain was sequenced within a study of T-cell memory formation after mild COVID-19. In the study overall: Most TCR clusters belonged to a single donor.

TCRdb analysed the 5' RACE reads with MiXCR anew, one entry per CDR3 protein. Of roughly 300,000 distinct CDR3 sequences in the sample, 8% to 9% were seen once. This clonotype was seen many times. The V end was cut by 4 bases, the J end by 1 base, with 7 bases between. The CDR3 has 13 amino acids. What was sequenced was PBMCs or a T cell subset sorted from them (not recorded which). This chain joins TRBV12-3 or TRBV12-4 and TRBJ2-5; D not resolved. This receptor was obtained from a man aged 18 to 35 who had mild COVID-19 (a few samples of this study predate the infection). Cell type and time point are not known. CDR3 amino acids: CASSYPGQETQYF. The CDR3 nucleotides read TGTGCCAGCAGTTACCCGGGCCAAGAGACCCAGTACTTC.